The 8 T cell receptor beta chains given below trace back to one sample, sequenced in a study of blood T cell repertoires in COVID-19. Clones were sequenced by immunoSEQ multiplex PCR, and TCRdb holds only the in-frame ones, with some missing. This table has just over 95,000 clones, about 86% appearing once. Sample: peripheral blood. The receptors originated from a human donor in a cohort sampled during active COVID-19.

This chain links TRBV5-1 with TRBJ2-1; TRBD1 aligns across 12 bases. With 7 bases clipped from V and 7 bases from J, the junction kept 12 bases outside the gene matches. The CDR3 sequence is 16 residues long. CDR1 and CDR2 (germline): SGHRS, YFSETQ. DNA for the CDR3: TGCGCCAGCGGACAGATTCCGGGACAGGGGGCGAATGAGCAGTTCTTC. Translation: CASGQIPGQGANEQFF.

This clone was observed a handful of times. This sequence joins TRBV2 and TRBJ2-1, with 7 bases lining up with TRBD2. Germline V gene data show CDR1 as SNHLY and CDR2 as FYNNEI. The CDR3 has 24 amino acids. Trimming removed 2 bases from V and 0 bases from J; junction bases left unmatched: 28. CDR3: CASSEPSGQVVERESHSSYNEQFF. As DNA, the CDR3 is TGTGCCAGCAGTGAACCATCCGGTCAAGTAGTGGAGCGGGAAAGCCACAGCTCCTACAATGAGCAGTTCTTC.

The V gene is TRBV9, the J gene TRBJ1-3; weak D call: TRBD1 (5 bases). This CDR3 has 16 residues. CDR1 SGDLS and CDR2 YYNGEE come from the germline V gene. Trimming removed 0 bases at V and 1 base at J, with 11 bases between. The CDR3 coding sequence is TGTGCCAGCAGCGTAGCACCCGGGACTTCTGGAAACACCATATATTTT. Amino acids: CASSVAPGTSGNTIYF. Combining the CDR3 with reference TRBV9 and TRBJ1-3 gives the whole variable domain DSGVTQTPKHLITATGQRVTLRCSPRSGDLSVYWYQQSLDQGLQFLIQYYNGEERAKGNILERFSAQQFPDLHSELNLSSLELGDSALYFCASSVAPGTSGNTIYFGEGSWLTVV.

The chain joins TRBV6-5 to TRBJ2-2; D not certain. In germline, CDR1 is MNHEY, CDR2 SVGAGI. The CDR3 has 14 residues. Trimming shortened V by 7 bases and J by 0 bases, and 9 bases separated the two germline ends. Here the CDR3 DNA reads TGTGCCAGCACCTCGCTAACGAACACCGGGGAGCTGTTTTTT. Its protein product is CASTSLTNTGELFF.

This clone showed up just once. The CDR3 sequence is CASSLQNRGPQPQHF. The CDR3 DNA is TGTGCCAGCAGCTTACAAAACAGGGGGCCTCAGCCCCAGCATTTT. The chain has TRBV7-8 and TRBJ1-5; 9 bases are shared with TRBD1. CDR1 SGHVS and CDR2 FQNEAQ come from the germline V gene. This CDR3 region has 15 residues. Losses at the gene ends were 2 bases for V and 6 bases for J; bases not matched to a gene: 5. The whole variable domain, remainder taken from reference TRBV7-8 and TRBJ1-5, is GAGVSQSPRYKVAKRGQDVALRCDPISGHVSLFWYQQALGQGPEFLTYFQNEAQLDKSGLPSDRFFAERPEGSVSTLKIQRTQQEDSAVYLCASSLQNRGPQPQHFGDGTRLSIL.

The chain is built from TRBV27 and TRBJ2-7, with 9 bases identical to TRBD1. Trimming cost V 3 bases and J 7 bases; bases outside gene matches: 4. The germline CDR1 and CDR2 sequences are MNHEY and SMNVEV (reference sequence). This CDR3 comprises 13 residues. CDR3 region: CASSLRQGGEQYF. The CDR3 nucleotides are TGTGCCAGCAGTTTGAGACAGGGGGGTGAGCAGTACTTC.

This clone was seen a few times. The chain links TRBV4-3 to TRBJ2-7; D gene uncertain. Germline values: CDR1 LGHNA, CDR2 YSLEER. Trimming cost V 0 bases and J 2 bases, with 11 bases left between them. The CDR3 loop spans 15 amino acids. This chain's CDR3 is CASSQEVLATYEQYF. The CDR3 coding sequence is TGCGCCAGCAGCCAAGAGGTCCTGGCCACCTACGAGCAGTACTTC.

The CDR3 region has the DNA TGTGCCAGTAGTTTAAACAGGTCCAATCAGCCCCAGCATTTT. This sequence encodes CASSLNRSNQPQHF. The chain couples TRBV19 to TRBJ1-5; D may be TRBD1 (5 bases). The V end lost 5 bases, the J end lost 3 bases, and 11 bases lay between the germline ends. Per germline, CDR1 LNHDA and CDR2 SQIVND (reference sequence). This CDR3 region has 14 residues.